This entry lists 2 T cell receptor beta chains sequenced from one sample in a study of spatial heterogeneity in lung cancer. The time point: sample taken at primary tumor resection. Each CDR3 protein is one row after TCRdb ran MiXCR on the 5' RACE reads. This sample has fewer than 7,000 distinct CDR3 sequences, with less than 15% found just once. The source was normal lung tissue next to the tumor, collected at surgery. These receptors originate from a female donor with early-stage non-small cell lung cancer.

The rearrangement joins TRBV13 to TRBJ2-1; 10 nucleotides match TRBD2. This CDR3 spans 15 amino acids. Looked up from germline, CDR1 is PRHDT and CDR2 is FYEKMQ (reference sequence). The trim removed 5 bases at V and 6 bases at J, leaving 7 bases unmatched. CDR3: CASSPLAGESNEQFF. DNA of the CDR3: TGTGCCAGCAGCCCTCTAGCGGGGGAGAGCAATGAGCAGTTCTTC.

The V call is TRBV7-6, the J call TRBJ2-3, with D uncertain. Per the germline V gene, CDR1 is SGHVS and CDR2 is FNYEAQ. Trimming left V 2 bases short and J 1 base short, with 7 bases between. This CDR3 comprises 14 residues. CDR3 residues: CASSLTPGTDTQYF. The DNA of the CDR3 is TGTGCCAGCAGCTTAACACCAGGCACAGATACGCAGTATTTT.